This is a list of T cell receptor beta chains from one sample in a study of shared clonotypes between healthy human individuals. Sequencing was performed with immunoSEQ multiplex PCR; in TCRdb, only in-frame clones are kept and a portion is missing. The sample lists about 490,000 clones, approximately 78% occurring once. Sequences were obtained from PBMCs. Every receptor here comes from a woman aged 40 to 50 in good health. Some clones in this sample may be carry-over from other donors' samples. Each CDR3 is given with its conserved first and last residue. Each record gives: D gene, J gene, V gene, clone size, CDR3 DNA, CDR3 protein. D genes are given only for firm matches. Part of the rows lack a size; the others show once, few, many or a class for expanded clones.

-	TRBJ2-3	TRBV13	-	TGTGCCAGCAGCCCCCGCGGGCGAGGGGCGCCAGATACGCAGTATTTT	CASSPRGRGAPDTQYF
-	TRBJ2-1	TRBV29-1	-	TGCAGCGTTGAAGATCTCGGGATGTTCTTC	CSVEDLGMFF
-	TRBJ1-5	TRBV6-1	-	TGTGCCAGCAGTGTAGGGCAGCCCCAGCATTTT	CASSVGQPQHF
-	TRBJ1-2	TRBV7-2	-	TGTGCCAGCAGCCCAGCACAGGGTAACTATGGCTACACCTTC	CASSPAQGNYGYTF
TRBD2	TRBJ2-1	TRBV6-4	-	TGCGCCAGCAGTGATACGGCGGGAGGGGGGAATGAGCAGTTCTTC	CASSDTAGGGNEQFF
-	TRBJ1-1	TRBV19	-	TGTGCCAGTAGTATCGAAACCTTGAACACTGAAGCTTTCTTT	CASSIETLNTEAFF
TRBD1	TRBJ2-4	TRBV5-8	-	TGTGCCAGCAGCTTTTCGCGGACAGGCAAAAACATTCAGTACTTC	CASSFSRTGKNIQYF
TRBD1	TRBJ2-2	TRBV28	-	TGTGCCAGCAGTTTAGGACAGGGTAACACCGGGGAGCTGTTTTTT	CASSLGQGNTGELFF
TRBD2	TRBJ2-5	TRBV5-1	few	TGCGCCAGCAGCTTGGGACTAGCGGGAGAGGGGGAGACCCAGTACTTC	CASSLGLAGEGETQYF
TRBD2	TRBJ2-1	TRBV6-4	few	TGTGCCAGCAGTGACTCCGGCGGGAGTGGTTCAGGGGAGCAGTTCTTC	CASSDSGGSGSGEQFF